This T cell receptor beta chain was profiled in a study of beta chain features in type 1 diabetes. Germline CDR1 and CDR2: LGHNA and YSLEER. This CDR3 has 15 amino acids. Between the trimmed V and J ends, which lost 3 bases and 1 base, there was a span of 12 bases. TCRB transcripts that were expressed got sequenced, as all of the isolated RNA had been reverse transcribed. Sequencing was performed with immunoSEQ multiplex PCR; in TCRdb, only in-frame clones are kept and a portion is missing. This repertoire shows 680,000 or so clones, about a sixth found once; its top ten account for 0.09% to 0.095%. General observations from the study: Among patients with Type 1 diabetes, TCRB CDR3s were moderately but significantly shorter in every one of the four CD4+ subsets. TCRB rearrangement may or may not be influenced by HLA type; here this remained unresolved.

Worth noting for this clone: Antigen unknown.

Input material: naive CD4+ T cells from blood. The TCR was taken from a man between 18 and 35 years old in good health. This rearrangement joins TRBV4-3 to TRBJ1-1; D is undetermined. The CDR3 sequence is CASSHPVTKNTEAFF. The CDR3 DNA reads as TGCGCCAGCAGCCATCCCGTGACAAAGAACACTGAAGCTTTCTTT.